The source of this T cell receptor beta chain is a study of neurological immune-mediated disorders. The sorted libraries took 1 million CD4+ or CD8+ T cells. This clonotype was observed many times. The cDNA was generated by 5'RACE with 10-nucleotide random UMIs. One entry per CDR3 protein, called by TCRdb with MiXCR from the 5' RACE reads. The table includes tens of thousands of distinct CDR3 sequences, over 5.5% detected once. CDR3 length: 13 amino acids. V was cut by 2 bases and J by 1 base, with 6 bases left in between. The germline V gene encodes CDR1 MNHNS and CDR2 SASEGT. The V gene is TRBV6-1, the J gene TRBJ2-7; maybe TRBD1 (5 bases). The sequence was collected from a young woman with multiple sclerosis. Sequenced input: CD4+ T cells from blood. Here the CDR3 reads CASSERQSYEQYF. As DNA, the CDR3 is TGTGCCAGCAGTGAACGACAGTCCTACGAGCAGTACTTC.